This TCR beta chain stems from a study of control samples from healthy donors and cancer patients. Sequenced by immunoSEQ multiplex PCR; TCRdb stores in-frame clones only, minus some. The sample lists 70,000 to 80,000 clones, 75% to 90% occurring once. Trimming stripped 2 bases from V and 4 bases from J, with 11 bases between. The CDR3 runs to 13 residues. Germline CDR1 GTSNPN, CDR2 SVGIG (reference sequence). The chain links TRBV30 to TRBJ2-5, with a possible D match to TRBD2 (6 bases). The receptor comes from a woman in her fifties or sixties with colorectal cancer. The sequenced material came from PBMCs. Here the CDR3 DNA reads TGTGCCTGGAGTTACGGGACTGGAGAGACCCAGTACTTC. As protein: CAWSYGTGETQYF.